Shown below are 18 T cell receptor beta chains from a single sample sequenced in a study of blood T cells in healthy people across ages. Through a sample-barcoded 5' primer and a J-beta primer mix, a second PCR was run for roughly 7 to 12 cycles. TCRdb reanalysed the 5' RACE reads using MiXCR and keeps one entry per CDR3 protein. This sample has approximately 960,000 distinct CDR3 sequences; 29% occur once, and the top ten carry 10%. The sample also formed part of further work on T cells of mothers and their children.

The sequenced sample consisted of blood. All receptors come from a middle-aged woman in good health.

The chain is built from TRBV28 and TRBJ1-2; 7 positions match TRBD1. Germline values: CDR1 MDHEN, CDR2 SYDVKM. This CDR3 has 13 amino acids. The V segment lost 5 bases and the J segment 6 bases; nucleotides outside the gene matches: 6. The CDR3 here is CASSMGQPDGYTF. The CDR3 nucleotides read TGTGCCAGCAGTATGGGACAGCCCGATGGCTACACCTTC.

The CDR3 is CASSQVGQGKTEAFF. DNA for the CDR3: TGTGCCAGCAGCCAAGTGGGACAGGGGAAGACTGAAGCTTTCTTT. V usage is TRBV4-2 and J usage is TRBJ1-1, with TRBD1 identical over 10 bases. The V gene end was trimmed by 1 base and the J gene end by 5 bases; junction bases not matched to a gene: 4. This CDR3 spans 15 amino acids. CDR1 LGHNA and CDR2 YNFKEQ come from the germline V gene.

This CDR3 reads CSAREISGRSYNEQFF. DNA of the CDR3: TGCAGTGCTAGAGAAATTAGCGGGAGGTCCTACAATGAGCAGTTCTTC. The rearrangement links TRBV20-1 to TRBJ2-1; 10 positions agree with TRBD2. The length of the CDR3 is 16 residues. Germline assignment: CDR1 DFQATT and CDR2 SNEGSKA (reference sequence). The ends lost 0 bases at V and 1 base at J; junction bases unmatched: 3.

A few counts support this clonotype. For the CDR3, the DNA is TGTGCCAGCAGCCTGATGACAGGGTCTAACTATGGCTACACCTTC. It yields the protein CASSLMTGSNYGYTF. This chain connects TRBV11-2 to TRBJ1-2, with 7 bases aligning to TRBD1. The germline V gene has CDR1 SGHAT and CDR2 FQNNGV. Trimming took 5 bases from V and 0 from J; bases not matched to a gene: 6. This CDR3 is built from 15 residues.

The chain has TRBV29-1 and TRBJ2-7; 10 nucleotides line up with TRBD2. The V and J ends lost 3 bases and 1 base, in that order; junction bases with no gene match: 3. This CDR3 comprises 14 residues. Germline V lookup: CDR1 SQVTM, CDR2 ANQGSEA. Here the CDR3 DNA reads TGCAGCGTTGAGGCAGCGGGAGGGTCCTACGAGCAGTACTTC. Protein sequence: CSVEAAGGSYEQYF.

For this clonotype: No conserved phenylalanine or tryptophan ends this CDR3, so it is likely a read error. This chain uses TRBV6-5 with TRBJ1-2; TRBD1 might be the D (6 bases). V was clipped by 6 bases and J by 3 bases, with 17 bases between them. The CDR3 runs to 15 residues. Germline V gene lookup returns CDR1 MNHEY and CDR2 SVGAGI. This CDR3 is CASRQSYRADYGYTL. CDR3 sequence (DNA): TGTGCCAGCAGGCAGTCGTACAGGGCGGACTATGGCTACACCTTA.

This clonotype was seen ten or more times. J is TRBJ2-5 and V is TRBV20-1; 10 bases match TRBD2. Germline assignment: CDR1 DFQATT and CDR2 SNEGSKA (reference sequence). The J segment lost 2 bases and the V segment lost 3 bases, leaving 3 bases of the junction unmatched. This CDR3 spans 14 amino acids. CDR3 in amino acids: CSARSGGAQETQYF. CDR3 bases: TGCAGTGCTAGGAGCGGGGGGGCTCAAGAGACCCAGTACTTC.

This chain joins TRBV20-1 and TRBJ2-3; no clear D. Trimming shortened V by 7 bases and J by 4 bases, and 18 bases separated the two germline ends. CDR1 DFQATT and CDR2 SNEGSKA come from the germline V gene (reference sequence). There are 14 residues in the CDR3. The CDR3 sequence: CSVTEPIRADTQYF. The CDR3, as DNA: TGCAGTGTCACGGAACCCATAAGGGCAGATACGCAGTATTTT.

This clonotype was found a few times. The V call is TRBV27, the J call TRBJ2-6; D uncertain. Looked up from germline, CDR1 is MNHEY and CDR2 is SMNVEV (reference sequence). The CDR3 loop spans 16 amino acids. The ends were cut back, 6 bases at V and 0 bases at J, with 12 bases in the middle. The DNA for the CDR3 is TGTGCCAGCAGACCGACCGCCGTCTCTGGGGCCAACGTCCTGACTTTC. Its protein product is CASRPTAVSGANVLTF.

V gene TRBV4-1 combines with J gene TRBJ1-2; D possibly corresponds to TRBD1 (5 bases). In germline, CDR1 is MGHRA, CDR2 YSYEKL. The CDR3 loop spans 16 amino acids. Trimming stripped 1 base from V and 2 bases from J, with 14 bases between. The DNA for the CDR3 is TGCGCCAGCAGCCAAGGAGAGGGGCACCGAAACTATGGCTACACCTTC. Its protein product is CASSQGEGHRNYGYTF.

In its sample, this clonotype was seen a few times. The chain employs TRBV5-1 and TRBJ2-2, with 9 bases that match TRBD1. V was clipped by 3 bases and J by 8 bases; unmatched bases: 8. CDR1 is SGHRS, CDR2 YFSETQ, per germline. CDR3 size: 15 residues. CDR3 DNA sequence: TGCGCCAGCAGCTCCGGGACAGGGATTCCGGGGGAGCTGTTTTTT. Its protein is CASSSGTGIPGELFF. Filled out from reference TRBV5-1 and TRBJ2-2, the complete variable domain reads KAGVTQTPRYLIKTRGQQVTLSCSPISGHRSVSWYQQTPGQGLQFLFEYFSETQRNKGNFPGRFSGRQFSNSRSEMNVSTLELGDSALYLCASSSGTGIPGELFFGEGSRLTVL.

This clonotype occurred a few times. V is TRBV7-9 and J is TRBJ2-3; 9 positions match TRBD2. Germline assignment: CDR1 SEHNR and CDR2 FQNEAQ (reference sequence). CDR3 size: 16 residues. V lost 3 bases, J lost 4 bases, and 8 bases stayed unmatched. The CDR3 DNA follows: TGTGCCAGCAGCTTGGCGGCGGGGGGGCTCGCAGATACGCAGTATTTT. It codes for CASSLAAGGLADTQYF.

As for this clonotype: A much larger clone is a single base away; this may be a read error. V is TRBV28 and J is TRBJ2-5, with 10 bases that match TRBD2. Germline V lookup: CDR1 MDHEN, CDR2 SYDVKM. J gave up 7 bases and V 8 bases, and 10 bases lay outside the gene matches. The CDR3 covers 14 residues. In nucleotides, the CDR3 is TGTGCCAGCGGCCGAGCGGGGGGGCCAGGGACCCAGTACTTC. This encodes CASGRAGGPGTQYF.

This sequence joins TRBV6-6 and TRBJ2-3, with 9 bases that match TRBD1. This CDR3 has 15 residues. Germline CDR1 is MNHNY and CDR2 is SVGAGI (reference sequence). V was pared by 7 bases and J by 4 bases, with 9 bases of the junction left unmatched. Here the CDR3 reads CASTLTGGFADTQYF. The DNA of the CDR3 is TGTGCCAGCACCCTCACAGGGGGCTTCGCAGATACGCAGTATTTT.

The CDR3 loop reads CASSAYQGLSGELFF. The CDR3 nucleotides are TGTGCCAGCAGCGCATACCAGGGGTTGAGCGGGGAGCTGTTTTTT. V is TRBV5-5 and J is TRBJ2-2; possibly TRBD1 for D (6 bases). CDR3 size: 15 residues. The ends were cut back, 4 bases at V and 7 bases at J, with 17 bases in the middle. Looked up from germline, CDR1 is SGHKS and CDR2 is YYEKEE (reference sequence). The whole variable domain, filled in from reference TRBV5-5 and TRBJ2-2, reads DAGVTQSPTHLIKTRGQQVTLRCSPISGHKSVSWYQQVLGQGPQFIFQYYEKEERGRGNFPDRFSARQFPNYSSELNVNALLLGDSALYLCASSAYQGLSGELFFGEGSRLTVL.

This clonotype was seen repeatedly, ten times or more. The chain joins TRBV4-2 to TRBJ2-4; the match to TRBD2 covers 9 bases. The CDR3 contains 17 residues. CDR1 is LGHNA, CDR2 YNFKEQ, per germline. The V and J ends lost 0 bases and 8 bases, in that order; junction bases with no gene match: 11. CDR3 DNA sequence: TGTGCCAGCAGCCAAGATTGGCTGAGCGGGGGGTTTGACATTCAGTACTTC. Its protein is CASSQDWLSGGFDIQYF.

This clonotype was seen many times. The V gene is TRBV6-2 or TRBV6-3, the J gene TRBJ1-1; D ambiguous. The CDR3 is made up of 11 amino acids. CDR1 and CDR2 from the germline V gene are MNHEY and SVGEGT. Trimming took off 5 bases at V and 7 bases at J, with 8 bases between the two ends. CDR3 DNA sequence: TGTGCCAGCAGTCACGGTGGTGAAGCTTTCTTT. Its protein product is CASSHGGEAFF.

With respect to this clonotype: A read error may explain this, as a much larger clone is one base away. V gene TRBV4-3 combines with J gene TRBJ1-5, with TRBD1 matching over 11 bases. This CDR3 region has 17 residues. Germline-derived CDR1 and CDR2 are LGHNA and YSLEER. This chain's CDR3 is CASSQDGTGGGNQSQHF. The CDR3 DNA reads TGCGCCAGCAGCCAAGATGGGACAGGGGGAGGCAATCAGTCCCAGCATTTT.